This entry lists 14 T cell receptor beta chains sequenced from one sample in a study of cytomegalovirus exposure and HLA in healthy donors. A multiplex PCR was run with 60 Vbeta primers and 13 Jbeta primers. This table comes from immunoSEQ multiplex PCR, and its TCRdb copy is limited to in-frame clones, with some not included. The repertoire holds 150,000 to 250,000 clones, with around 81% as singletons. The sample taken for sequencing was PBMCs. These receptors were taken from a man aged 25-40 years in good health and CMV-seronegative.

The J gene is TRBJ2-1, the V gene TRBV11-2, with 14 bases identical to TRBD2. This CDR3 spans 17 amino acids. The V gene's germline CDR1 is SGHAT and CDR2 FQNNGV. With 5 bases clipped from V and 8 bases from J, the junction kept 11 bases outside the gene matches. The CDR3 DNA reads as TGTGCCAGCAGCGCTAGGACTAGCGGGGGGAACGCCCATGAGCAGTTCTTC. Amino acid sequence: CASSARTSGGNAHEQFF.

The V gene is TRBV6-1, the J gene TRBJ2-7, with 9 positions matching TRBD1. Trimming at V came to 1 base and at J to 3 bases, leaving 7 bases not matched to a gene. This CDR3 comprises 16 residues. Germline CDR1 MNHNS, CDR2 SASEGT. CDR3 DNA sequence: TGTGCCAGCAGTGAAGTCCGGACAGGGGTGGGCTACGAGCAGTACTTC. As protein: CASSEVRTGVGYEQYF.

The chain links TRBV5-1 to TRBJ2-5, with 8 nucleotides matching TRBD1. After removal of 4 bases from V and 5 bases from J, the junction contained 10 bases not matched to a gene. Germline V CDR1 and CDR2: SGHRS, YFSETQ. This CDR3 comprises 15 residues. CDR3 nucleotides: TGCGCCAGCAGCCCAGGACAGGGACGATGGGAGACCCAGTACTTC. It codes for CASSPGQGRWETQYF.

The chain has TRBV19 and TRBJ2-5; TRBD1 matches at 7 bases. The J call may be in error: the DNA end matches TRBJ2-7 better. The CDR3 has 13 amino acids. Germline CDR1 is LNHDA and CDR2 is SQIVND (reference sequence). Written as DNA, the CDR3 is TGTGCCAGTAGTAGGGACAGCTCCTACGAGCAGTACTTC. It yields the protein CASSRDSSYEQYF.

This sequence joins TRBV6-4 and TRBJ2-3, with D possibly matching TRBD1 (5 bases). CDR1 and CDR2 (germline): MRHNA, SNTAGT. The CDR3 has 13 amino acids. Trimming shortened V by 5 bases and J by 5 bases, and 11 bases separated the two germline ends. CDR3 region: CASSKGLQDTQYF. The CDR3 nucleotides read TGTGCCAGCAGTAAGGGGCTGCAAGATACGCAGTATTTT.

The DNA of the CDR3 is TGTGCCACCACAGGGGAGCGGAACACAGATACGCAGTATTTT. It specifies CATTGERNTDTQYF. The V and J genes are TRBV18 and TRBJ2-3, with 7 bases fitting TRBD1. The CDR3 runs to 14 residues. Trimming cost V 10 bases and J 2 bases; bases outside gene matches: 9. Per germline, CDR1 KGHSH and CDR2 LQKENI.

The chain has TRBV5-5 and TRBJ1-1; no definite D call. The CDR3 runs 15 residues. Per germline, CDR1 SGHKS and CDR2 YYEKEE (reference sequence). V dropped 0 bases and J dropped 0 bases, with 9 bases sitting between them. The CDR3 is CASSLGRLLNTEAFF. The CDR3 DNA reads as TGTGCCAGCAGCTTGGGGCGACTCTTGAACACTGAAGCTTTCTTT.

This chain uses TRBV5-1 with TRBJ1-1, with 8 bases matching TRBD1. The V gene's germline CDR1 is SGHRS and CDR2 YFSETQ. V gave up 4 bases and J gave up 4 bases; unmatched junction bases: 6. CDR3 length: 14 amino acids. CDR3 sequence: CASSQGAEGTEAFF. The DNA of the CDR3 is TGCGCCAGCAGCCAGGGGGCCGAGGGCACTGAAGCTTTCTTT. The complete variable domain, with remaining parts taken from reference TRBV5-1 and TRBJ1-1, reads KAGVTQTPRYLIKTRGQQVTLSCSPISGHRSVSWYQQTPGQGLQFLFEYFSETQRNKGNFPGRFSGRQFSNSRSEMNVSTLELGDSALYLCASSQGAEGTEAFFGQGTRLTVV.

The V call is TRBV28, the J call TRBJ1-2; D unresolved. V dropped 4 bases and J dropped 2 bases, with 5 bases sitting between them. The germline gives CDR1 MDHEN, CDR2 SYDVKM. The CDR3 is 12 residues long. The CDR3 here is CASSSKNYGYTF. Here the CDR3 DNA reads TGTGCCAGCAGTTCCAAAAACTATGGCTACACCTTC.

A single count supports this clone. The rearrangement uses TRBV6-4 and TRBJ2-1, with D tentatively TRBD1 (6 bases). Looked up from germline, CDR1 is MRHNA and CDR2 is SNTAGT. This CDR3 is 14 amino acids long. V gave up 6 bases and J gave up 7 bases, with 16 bases separating them. CDR3 coding DNA: TGTGCCAGCAGGAGGGGGATTGGTGATAATGAGCAGTTCTTC. This encodes CASRRGIGDNEQFF.

The rearrangement links TRBV10-1 to TRBJ2-3; D uncertain. V dropped 0 bases and J dropped 4 bases, with 11 bases sitting between them. The CDR3 is made up of 15 amino acids. Germline values: CDR1 WNHNN, CDR2 SYGVQD (reference sequence). CDR3 sequence (DNA): TGCGCCAGCAGTGAGTCGACTCAGCCCCCAGATACGCAGTATTTT. This translates into CASSESTQPPDTQYF.

The chain is built from TRBV4-2 and TRBJ2-3; TRBD1 might be the D (5 bases). This CDR3 comprises 15 residues. Deletions cut 1 base from V and 2 bases from J, with 10 bases between. Per the germline V gene, CDR1 is LGHNA and CDR2 is YNFKEQ. CDR3: CASSQAQESTDTQYF. CDR3 coding DNA: TGTGCCAGCAGCCAAGCACAGGAGTCCACAGATACGCAGTATTTT.

This chain uses TRBV27 with TRBJ1-2; 9 positions agree with TRBD1. The CDR3 has 14 residues. Germline V gene lookup returns CDR1 MNHEY and CDR2 SMNVEV (reference sequence). Unmatched junction bases numbered 10, after V lost 6 bases and J lost 8 bases. Written as DNA, the CDR3 is TGTGCCAGCAGGTCAGAATACAGGGGGCAGGGCTACACCTTC. Protein: CASRSEYRGQGYTF.

This clone has just a few counts. The chain couples TRBV10-2 to TRBJ2-7; 7 positions match TRBD2. CDR1 and CDR2 from the germline V gene are WSHSY and SAAADI. The CDR3 is 14 residues long. V lost 6 bases to trimming and J lost 0 bases; unmatched junction nucleotides: 5. Here the CDR3 reads CASRIAGSSYEQYF. Written as DNA, the CDR3 is TGCGCCAGCAGAATAGCGGGTAGCTCCTACGAGCAGTACTTC.